The rows below give T cell receptor beta chains drawn from one sample of a study of shared clonotypes between healthy human individuals. Repertoires were generated with immunoSEQ multiplex PCR, while TCRdb's copy carries only in-frame clones and drops some. The sample holds around 750,000 clones, around 67% seen once. The sample taken for sequencing was memory CD4+ T cells sorted from blood. These receptors were collected from a woman aged 25-40 years in good health. Both conserved end residues are part of each CDR3. D genes are given only for firm matches. Part of the rows lack a size; the others show once, few, many or a class for expanded clones.

.	TRBV4-1	.	TRBJ1-3	CASSHPGTAGNTIYF	TGCGCCAGCAGCCACCCGGGGACGGCTGGAAACACCATATATTTT
.	TRBV11-1	.	TRBJ2-7	CASSFRPRQSYEQYF	TGTGCCAGCAGCTTCCGCCCACGCCAATCCTACGAGCAGTACTTC
.	TRBV19	.	TRBJ2-6	CASSRAQGTGANVLTF	TGTGCCAGTAGTCGGGCCCAGGGGACTGGGGCCAACGTCCTGACTTTC
.	TRBV7-9	TRBD1	TRBJ1-4	CASSPTGNDNEKLFF	TGTGCCAGCAGCCCGACAGGGAACGATAATGAAAAACTGTTTTTT
.	TRBV2	.	TRBJ2-7	CASSQTGPEQYF	TGTGCCAGCAGTCAGACGGGCCCCGAGCAGTACTTC
.	TRBV6-5	.	TRBJ1-2	CASSRSDVSYGYTF	TGTGCCAGCAGCCGGAGTGACGTGAGTTATGGCTACACCTTC
.	TRBV11-2	TRBD2	TRBJ2-1	CASRLAGSSYNEQFF	TGTGCCAGCAGACTAGCGGGAAGCTCCTACAATGAGCAGTTCTTC
once	TRBV15	.	TRBJ1-5	CATSNSRFSKGDQPQHF	TGTGCCACCAGCAACTCCAGGTTTAGTAAGGGGGATCAGCCCCAGCATTTT
once	TRBV13	.	TRBJ2-7	CASSEGKTYEQYF	TGTGCCAGCAGCGAAGGGAAAACCTACGAGCAGTACTTC
.	TRBV18	TRBD1	TRBJ1-1	CASSPSDRVNTEAFF	TGTGCCAGCTCACCCTCGGACAGGGTGAACACTGAAGCTTTCTTT
many	TRBV19	.	TRBJ2-3	CASRDFGTDTQYF	TGTGCCTCACGGGACTTTGGCACAGATACGCAGTATTTT
.	TRBV27	TRBD1	TRBJ1-5	CASSLGGTGNQPQHF	TGTGCCAGCAGTTTGGGGGGGACAGGGAACCAGCCCCAGCATTTT
few	TRBV29-1	.	TRBJ1-1	CSVEVGGSGTEAFF	TGCAGCGTTGAAGTAGGAGGTAGCGGGACTGAAGCTTTCTTT
.	TRBV5-6	.	TRBJ1-5	CASSLYARSDSNQPQHF	TGTGCCAGCAGCTTGTACGCCAGGTCAGATAGCAATCAGCCCCAGCATTTT
.	TRBV28	TRBD1	TRBJ2-7	CASTDRVGEQYF	TGTGCCAGCACGGACAGGGTGGGCGAGCAGTACTTC
.	TRBV6-6	.	TRBJ1-2	CASSPGYTF	TGTGCCAGCAGCCCAGGCTACACCTTC
few	TRBV25-1	.	TRBJ2-7	CASSRTQGSFDEQYF	TGTGCCAGCAGTAGGACACAGGGAAGTTTTGACGAGCAGTACTTC
.	TRBV2	TRBD2	TRBJ2-1	CASRRMTSGYYNEQFF	TGTGCCAGCAGGCGCATGACTAGCGGGTACTACAATGAGCAGTTCTTC
.	TRBV7-2	TRBD2	TRBJ2-1	CASSLMGTGGEQFF	TGTGCCAGCAGCTTAATGGGGACGGGGGGTGAGCAGTTCTTC
.	TRBV28	.	TRBJ1-1	CASSLTGRTGGAFF	TGTGCCAGCAGTTTAACAGGCCGGACCGGAGGCGCTTTCTTT
.	TRBV19	TRBD1	TRBJ1-4	CASSITGLGTGGKRAEKLFF	TGTGCCAGTAGTATCACCGGGTTGGGGACAGGGGGCAAAAGGGCTGAAAAACTGTTTTTT
.	TRBV7-2	TRBD2	TRBJ2-1	CASSLGVRTSGYTYNEQFF	TGTGCCAGCAGCTTAGGGGTCAGGACTAGCGGGTACACCTACAATGAGCAGTTCTTC
.	TRBV19	TRBD2	TRBJ2-1	CASSFGRALRSYNEQFF	TGTGCCAGTAGTTTCGGGAGGGCCTTGAGGTCCTACAATGAGCAGTTCTTC
.	TRBV11-1	.	TRBJ2-7	CASSLAGSDQGSYEQYF	TGTGCCAGCAGCTTAGCGGGGAGCGACCAAGGGTCCTACGAGCAGTACTTC
.	TRBV7-9	.	TRBJ2-1	CASSSGSGGTYSYNEQFF	TGTGCCAGCAGCTCCGGTTCAGGGGGGACCTACTCCTACAATGAGCAGTTCTTC
once	TRBV5-1	.	TRBJ2-3	CASSWGYPGTRKTDTQYF	TGCGCCAGCAGTTGGGGTTATCCTGGGACAAGGAAAACAGATACGCAGTATTTT